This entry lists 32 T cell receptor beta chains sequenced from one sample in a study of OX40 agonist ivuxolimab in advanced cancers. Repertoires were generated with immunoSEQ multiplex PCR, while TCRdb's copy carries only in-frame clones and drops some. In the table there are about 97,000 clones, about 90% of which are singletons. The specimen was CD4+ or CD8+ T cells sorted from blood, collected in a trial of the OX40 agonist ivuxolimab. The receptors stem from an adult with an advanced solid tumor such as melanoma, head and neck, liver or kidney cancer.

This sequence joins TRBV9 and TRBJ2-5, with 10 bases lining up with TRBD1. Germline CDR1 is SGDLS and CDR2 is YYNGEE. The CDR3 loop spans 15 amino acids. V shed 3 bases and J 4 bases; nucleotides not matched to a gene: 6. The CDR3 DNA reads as TGTGCCAGCAGCGCCCAGCGACAGGGGGCAGAGACCCAGTACTTC. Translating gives CASSAQRQGAETQYF.

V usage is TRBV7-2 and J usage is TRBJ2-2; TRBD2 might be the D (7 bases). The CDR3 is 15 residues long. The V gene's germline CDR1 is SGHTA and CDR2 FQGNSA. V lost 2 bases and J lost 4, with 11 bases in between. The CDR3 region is CASSLREGGTGELFF. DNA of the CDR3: TGTGCCAGCAGCTTAAGGGAGGGGGGCACCGGGGAGCTGTTTTTT.

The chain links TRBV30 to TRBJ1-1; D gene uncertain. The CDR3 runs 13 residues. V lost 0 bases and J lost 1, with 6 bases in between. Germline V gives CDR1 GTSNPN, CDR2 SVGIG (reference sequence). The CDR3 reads CAWSVESNTEAFF. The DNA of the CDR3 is TGTGCCTGGAGTGTGGAATCGAACACTGAAGCTTTCTTT.

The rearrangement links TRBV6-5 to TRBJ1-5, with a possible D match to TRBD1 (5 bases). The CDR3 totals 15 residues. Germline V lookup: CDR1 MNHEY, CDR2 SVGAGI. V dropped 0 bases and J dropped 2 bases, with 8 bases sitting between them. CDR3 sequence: CASSYSMTGNQPQHF. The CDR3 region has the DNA TGTGCCAGCAGTTACTCGATGACAGGCAATCAGCCCCAGCATTTT.

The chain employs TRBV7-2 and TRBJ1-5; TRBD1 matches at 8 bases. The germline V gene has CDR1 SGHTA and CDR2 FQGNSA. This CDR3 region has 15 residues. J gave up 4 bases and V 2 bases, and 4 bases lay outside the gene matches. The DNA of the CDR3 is TGTGCCAGCAGCTTACAGGGGGCTGAAAATCAGCCCCAGCATTTT. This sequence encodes CASSLQGAENQPQHF.

CDR3 sequence: CASSDGYEQFF. As DNA, the CDR3 is TGTGCCAGCAGTGATGGGTATGAGCAGTTCTTC. The chain couples TRBV2 to TRBJ2-1; unclear D gene. Trimming shortened V by 3 bases and J by 8 bases, and 5 bases separated the two germline ends. The CDR3 consists of 11 residues. The germline gives CDR1 SNHLY, CDR2 FYNNEI.

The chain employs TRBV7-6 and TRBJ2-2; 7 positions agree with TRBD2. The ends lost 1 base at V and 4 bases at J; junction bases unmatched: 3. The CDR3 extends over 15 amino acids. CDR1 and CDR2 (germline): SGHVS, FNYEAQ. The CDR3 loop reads CASSLGERGTGELFF. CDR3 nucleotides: TGTGCCAGCAGCTTAGGTGAGCGGGGCACCGGGGAGCTGTTTTTT.

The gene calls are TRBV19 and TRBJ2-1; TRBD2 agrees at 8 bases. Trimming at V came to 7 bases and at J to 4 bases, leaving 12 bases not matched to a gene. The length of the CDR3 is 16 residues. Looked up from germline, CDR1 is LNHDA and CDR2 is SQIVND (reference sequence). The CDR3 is CASKIFAGGNYNEQFF. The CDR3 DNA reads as TGTGCCAGTAAGATTTTTGCGGGAGGCAATTACAATGAGCAGTTCTTC.

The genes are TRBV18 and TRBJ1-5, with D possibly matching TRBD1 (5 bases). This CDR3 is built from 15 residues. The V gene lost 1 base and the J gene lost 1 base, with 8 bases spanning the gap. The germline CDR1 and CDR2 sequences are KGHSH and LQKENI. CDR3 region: CASSPQGNSNQPQHF. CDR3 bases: TGTGCCAGCTCACCACAGGGGAACAGCAATCAGCCCCAGCATTTT. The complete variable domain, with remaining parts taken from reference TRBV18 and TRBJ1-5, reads NAGVMQNPRHLVRRRGQEARLRCSPMKGHSHVYWYRQLPEEGLKFMVYLQKENIIDESGMPKERFSAEFPKEGPSILRIQQVVRGDSAAYFCASSPQGNSNQPQHFGDGTRLSIL.

This CDR3 is CAWSVGGRGYTF. The CDR3 bases are TGTGCCTGGAGTGTAGGGGGACGCGGCTACACCTTC. V usage is TRBV30 and J usage is TRBJ1-2; maybe TRBD1 (6 bases). Trimming cost V 0 bases and J 8 bases, with 10 bases left between them. The CDR3 is made up of 12 amino acids. Per the germline V gene, CDR1 is GTSNPN and CDR2 is SVGIG (reference sequence).

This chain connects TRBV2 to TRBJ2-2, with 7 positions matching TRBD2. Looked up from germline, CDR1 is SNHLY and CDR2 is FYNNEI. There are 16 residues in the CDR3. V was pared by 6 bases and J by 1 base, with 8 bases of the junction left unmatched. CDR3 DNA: TGTGCCAGCAGGGAACAGCGGGGCGGGAACACCGGGGAGCTGTTTTTT. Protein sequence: CASREQRGGNTGELFF.

The CDR3 is CSVPRGLAGIYNEQFF. The CDR3 bases are TGCAGCGTCCCCCGGGGCCTAGCGGGAATCTACAATGAGCAGTTCTTC. V is TRBV29-1 and J is TRBJ2-1; TRBD2 matches 9 bases. After removal of 6 bases from V and 3 bases from J, the junction contained 12 bases not matched to a gene. From germline, CDR1 is SQVTM and CDR2 ANQGSEA. The CDR3 runs 16 residues.

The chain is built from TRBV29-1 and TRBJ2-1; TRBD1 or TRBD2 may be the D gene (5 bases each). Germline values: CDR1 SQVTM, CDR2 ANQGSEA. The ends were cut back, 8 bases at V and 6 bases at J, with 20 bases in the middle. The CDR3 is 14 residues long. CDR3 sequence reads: CSIRGTAKGNEQFF. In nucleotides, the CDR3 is TGCAGCATCCGAGGGACCGCCAAAGGCAATGAGCAGTTCTTC.

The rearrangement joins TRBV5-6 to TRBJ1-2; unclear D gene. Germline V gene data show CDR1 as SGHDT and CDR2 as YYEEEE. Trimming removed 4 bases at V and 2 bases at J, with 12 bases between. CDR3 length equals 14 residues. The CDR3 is CASSRNRINYGYTF. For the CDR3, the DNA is TGTGCCAGCAGCAGAAACAGAATAAACTATGGCTACACCTTC.

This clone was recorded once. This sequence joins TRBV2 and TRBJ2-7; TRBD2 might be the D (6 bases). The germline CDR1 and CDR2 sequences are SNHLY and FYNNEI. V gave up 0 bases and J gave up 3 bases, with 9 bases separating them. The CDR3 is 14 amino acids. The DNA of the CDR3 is TGTGCCAGCAGTGAAGCGGGGGGAAACTACGAGCAGTACTTC. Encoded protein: CASSEAGGNYEQYF. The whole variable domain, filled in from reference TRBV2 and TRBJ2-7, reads EPEVTQTPSHQVTQMGQEVILRCVPISNHLYFYWYRQILGQKVEFLVSFYNNEISEKSEIFDDQFSVERPDGSNFTLKIRSTKLEDSAMYFCASSEAGGNYEQYFGPGTRLTVT.

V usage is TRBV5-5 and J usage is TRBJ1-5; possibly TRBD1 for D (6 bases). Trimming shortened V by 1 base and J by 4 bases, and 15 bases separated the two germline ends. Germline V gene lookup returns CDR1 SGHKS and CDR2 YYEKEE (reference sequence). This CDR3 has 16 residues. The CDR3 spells CASSLTGTSRNQPQHF. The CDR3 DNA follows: TGTGCCAGCAGCTTGACGGGGACAAGTCGGAATCAGCCCCAGCATTTT.

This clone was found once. The CDR3 reads CASSVASEPGLGRKLFF. DNA of the CDR3: TGTGCCAGCAGCGTAGCCTCGGAGCCCGGTTTGGGTCGAAAACTGTTTTTT. The gene calls are TRBV9 and TRBJ1-4; D unclear. The CDR3 runs to 17 residues. V lost 0 bases and J lost 10, with 22 bases in between. Germline V lookup: CDR1 SGDLS, CDR2 YYNGEE.

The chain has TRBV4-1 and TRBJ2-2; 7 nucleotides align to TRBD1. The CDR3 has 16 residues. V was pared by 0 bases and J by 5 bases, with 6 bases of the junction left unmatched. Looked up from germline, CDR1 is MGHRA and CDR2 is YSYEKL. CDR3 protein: CASSQDPGGITGELFF. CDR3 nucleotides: TGCGCCAGCAGCCAAGATCCAGGGGGTATTACCGGGGAGCTGTTTTTT.

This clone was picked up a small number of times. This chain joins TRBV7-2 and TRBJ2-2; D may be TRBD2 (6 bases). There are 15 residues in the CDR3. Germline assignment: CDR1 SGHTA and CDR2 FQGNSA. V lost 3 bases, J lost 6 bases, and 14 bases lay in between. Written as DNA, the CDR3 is TGTGCCAGCAGCTTTTCGAATAGCGGATCCGGGGAGCTGTTTTTT. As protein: CASSFSNSGSGELFF.

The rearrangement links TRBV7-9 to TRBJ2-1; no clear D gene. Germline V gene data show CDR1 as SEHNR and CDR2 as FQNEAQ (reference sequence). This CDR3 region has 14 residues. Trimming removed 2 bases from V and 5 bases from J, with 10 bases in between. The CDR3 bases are TGTGCCAGCAGCTTATATCCGGGCGACAATGAGCAGTTCTTC. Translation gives CASSLYPGDNEQFF.

The CDR3 loop is CASRPEQGARGYTF. Here the CDR3 DNA reads TGTGCCAGTAGGCCGGAACAGGGGGCGCGAGGCTACACCTTC. J is TRBJ1-2 and V is TRBV19, with TRBD1 identical over 9 bases. V dropped 6 bases and J dropped 8; count of bases not matched to a gene: 10. The germline V gene has CDR1 LNHDA and CDR2 SQIVND (reference sequence). There are 14 residues in the CDR3.

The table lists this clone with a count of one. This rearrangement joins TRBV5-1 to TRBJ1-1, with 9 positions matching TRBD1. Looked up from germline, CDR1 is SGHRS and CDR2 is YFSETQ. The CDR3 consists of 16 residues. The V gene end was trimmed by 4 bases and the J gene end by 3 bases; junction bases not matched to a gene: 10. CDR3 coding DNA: TGCGCCAGCAGCCAACGGACAGGGGCAGGGGACACTGAAGCTTTCTTT. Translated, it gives CASSQRTGAGDTEAFF.

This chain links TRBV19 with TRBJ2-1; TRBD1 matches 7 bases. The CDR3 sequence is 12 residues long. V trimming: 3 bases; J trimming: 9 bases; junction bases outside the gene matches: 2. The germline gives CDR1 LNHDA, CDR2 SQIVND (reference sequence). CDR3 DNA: TGTGCCAGTAGTATCAGGGGGAGTGAGCAGTTCTTC. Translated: CASSIRGSEQFF.

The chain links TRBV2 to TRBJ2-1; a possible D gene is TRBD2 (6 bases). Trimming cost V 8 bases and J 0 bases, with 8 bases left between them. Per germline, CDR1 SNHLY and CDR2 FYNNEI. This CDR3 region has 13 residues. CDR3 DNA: TGTGCCAGCCAGGGACTCTCCTACAATGAGCAGTTCTTC. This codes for CASQGLSYNEQFF. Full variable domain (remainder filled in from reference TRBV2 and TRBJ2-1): EPEVTQTPSHQVTQMGQEVILRCVPISNHLYFYWYRQILGQKVEFLVSFYNNEISEKSEIFDDQFSVERPDGSNFTLKIRSTKLEDSAMYFCASQGLSYNEQFFGPGTRLTVL.

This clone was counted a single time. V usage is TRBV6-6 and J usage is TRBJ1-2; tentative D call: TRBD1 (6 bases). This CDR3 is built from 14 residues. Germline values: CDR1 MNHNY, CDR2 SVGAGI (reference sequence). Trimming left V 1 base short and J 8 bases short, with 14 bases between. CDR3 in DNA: TGTGCCAGCAGTTACTGGAGGACAGACGGCGGCTACACCTTC. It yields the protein CASSYWRTDGGYTF.

The CDR3 coding sequence is TGTGCCAGCACCTCATACACTGAAGCTTTCTTT. It specifies CASTSYTEAFF. This sequence joins TRBV4-2 and TRBJ1-1; no firm D call. The length of the CDR3 is 11 residues. The germline CDR1 and CDR2 sequences are LGHNA and YNFKEQ. The ends were cut back, 7 bases at V and 3 bases at J, with 6 bases in the middle.

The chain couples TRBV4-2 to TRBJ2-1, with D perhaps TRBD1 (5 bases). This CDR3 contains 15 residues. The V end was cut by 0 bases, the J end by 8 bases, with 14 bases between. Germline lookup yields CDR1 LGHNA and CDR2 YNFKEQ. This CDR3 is CASSQDRHQGDEQFF. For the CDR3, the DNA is TGTGCCAGCAGCCAAGACCGACACCAGGGTGATGAGCAGTTCTTC.

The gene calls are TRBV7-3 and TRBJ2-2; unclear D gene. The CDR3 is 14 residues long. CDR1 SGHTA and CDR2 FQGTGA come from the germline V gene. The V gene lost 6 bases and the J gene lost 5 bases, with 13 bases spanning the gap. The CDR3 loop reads CASSPPAWTGELFF. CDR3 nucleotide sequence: TGTGCCAGCAGTCCTCCAGCGTGGACCGGGGAGCTGTTTTTT.

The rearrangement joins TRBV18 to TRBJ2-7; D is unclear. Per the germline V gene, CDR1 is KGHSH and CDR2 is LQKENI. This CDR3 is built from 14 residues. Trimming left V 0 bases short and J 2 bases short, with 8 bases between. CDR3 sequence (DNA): TGTGCCAGCTCACCACCGGGATTGCCCTACGAGCAGTACTTC. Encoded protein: CASSPPGLPYEQYF.

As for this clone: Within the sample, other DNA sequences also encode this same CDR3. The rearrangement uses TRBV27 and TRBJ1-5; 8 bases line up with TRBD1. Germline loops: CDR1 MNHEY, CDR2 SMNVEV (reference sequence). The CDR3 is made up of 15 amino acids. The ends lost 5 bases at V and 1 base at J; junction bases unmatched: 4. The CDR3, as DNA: TGTGCCAGCAGTCTCCGACAGGGGAGCAATCAGCCCCAGCATTTT. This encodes CASSLRQGSNQPQHF.

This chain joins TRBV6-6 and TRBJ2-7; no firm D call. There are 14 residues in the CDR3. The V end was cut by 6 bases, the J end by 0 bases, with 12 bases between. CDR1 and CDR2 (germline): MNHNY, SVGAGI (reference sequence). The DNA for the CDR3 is TGTGCCAGCAGACTGAGTGCTAGCTCCTACGAGCAGTACTTC. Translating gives CASRLSASSYEQYF.

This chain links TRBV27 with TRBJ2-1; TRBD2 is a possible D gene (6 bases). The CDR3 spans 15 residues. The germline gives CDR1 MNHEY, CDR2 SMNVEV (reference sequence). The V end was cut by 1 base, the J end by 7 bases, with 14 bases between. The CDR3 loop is CASSLLGISGNEQFF. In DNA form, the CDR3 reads TGTGCCAGCAGTTTATTAGGGATAAGCGGGAATGAGCAGTTCTTC.